This T cell receptor (beta chain) was identified in a study of read filtering for tumor transcriptome and immune sequencing. This clonotype was picked up many times. The V gene end was trimmed by 2 bases and the J gene end by 7 bases; junction bases not matched to a gene: 10. Germline CDR1 and CDR2: GTSNPN and SVGIG (reference sequence). CDR3 length: 16 amino acids. Molecular barcoded adaptors covering alpha/delta and beta/gamma chains were used on roughly 400 ng RNA. Each CDR3 protein gets one entry after TCRdb re-called the reads with MiXCR. The data contain 130,000 or so distinct CDR3 sequences, around 14% of them seen just once; the ten biggest clones take up just under 8.5%.

This TCR derives from a donor aged 40 or older with multiple myeloma. The rearrangement joins TRBV30 to TRBJ2-1; 11 bases agree with TRBD2. The sample consisted of a population of CD138-negative cells sorted from bone marrow. Here the CDR3 reads CAWSRRLAGRGNEQFF. The CDR3, as DNA: TGTGCCTGGAGTAGGAGACTAGCGGGACGGGGGAATGAGCAGTTCTTC.